This TCR beta chain is drawn from a study of beta chain features in type 1 diabetes. The CDR3 runs to 11 residues. Germline values: CDR1 DFQATT, CDR2 SNEGSKA (reference sequence). The V segment lost 6 bases and the J segment 9 bases; nucleotides outside the gene matches: 3. Study results and caveats: Researchers report that Type 1 diabetes patients had moderately but significantly shorter TCRB CDR3s across all four CD4+ subsets. Amplification by PCR could prefer shorter templates, with the same effect in patients and controls.

A few counts support this clone. Antigen: not known. Every isolated RNA sample was fully reverse transcribed, so sequencing captured expressed TCRB transcripts. Assay used: immunoSEQ multiplex PCR; TCRdb lists only in-frame clones, some missing. Among approximately 270,000 clones, around an eighth were seen once, and the ten largest hold more than 0.015%. The chain links TRBV20-1 to TRBJ2-1, with TRBD2 matching over 9 bases. The clonotype originates from a man aged 30 to 39 with type 1 diabetes. The sequenced sample was naive CD4+ T cells from blood. CDR3 loop: CSALSGGEQFF. CDR3 coding DNA: TGCAGTGCCCTTAGCGGGGGTGAGCAGTTCTTC.